These T cell receptor beta chains were read from a single sample in a study of blood T cell repertoires in COVID-19. TCRdb's copy holds only in-frame clones and misses some; the assay was immunoSEQ multiplex PCR. Here the sample spans roughly 250,000 clones, 70% to 90% being singletons. The sample taken for sequencing was PBMCs or T cells enriched from blood (not recorded which). Receptor source: a woman between 25 and 40 years old who had recovered from COVID-19. The CDR3 runs from the conserved cysteine through the conserved F or W. A D gene is named only where the DNA matches it firmly. Part of the rows lack a size; the others show once, few, many or a class for expanded clones.

clone size	V gene	CDR3 length	D gene	J gene	CDR3 protein	CDR3 DNA
.	TRBV12-3/TRBV12-4	12	TRBD1	TRBJ2-7	CASRDRFYEQYF	TGTGCCAGCAGGGACAGGTTCTACGAGCAGTACTTC
.	TRBV7-9	13	.	TRBJ1-2	CASSSGTSDGYTF	TGTGCCAGCAGCTCCGGGACATCAGATGGCTACACCTTC
.	TRBV18	13	.	TRBJ1-1	CASSPGRDTEAFF	TGTGCCAGCTCACCAGGCCGGGACACTGAAGCTTTCTTT
.	TRBV3-1/TRBV3-2	20	TRBD1	TRBJ2-2	CASSPSRLPTGQINTGELFF	TGTGCCAGCAGCCCGTCGCGGCTGCCCACGGGACAGATCAACACCGGGGAGCTGTTTTTT
.	TRBV24-1	18	TRBD1	TRBJ2-1	CATSDHPGQGYSYNEQFF	TGTGCCACCAGTGATCATCCGGGACAGGGCTACTCCTACAATGAGCAGTTCTTC
.	TRBV3-1/TRBV3-2	15	.	TRBJ1-3	CASSQEGSSGNTIYF	TGTGCCAGCAGCCAAGAGGGCAGCTCTGGAAACACCATATATTTT
.	TRBV7-3	16	TRBD1	TRBJ2-2	CASSVARDRVTGELFF	TGTGCCAGCAGCGTAGCCCGGGACAGGGTGACCGGGGAGCTGTTTTTT
.	TRBV15	13	TRBD1	TRBJ1-1	CATGDRANTEAFF	TGTGCCACCGGGGACAGGGCGAACACTGAAGCTTTCTTT
.	TRBV7-6	14	.	TRBJ2-7	CASSLDIISYEQYF	TGTGCCAGCAGCTTGGACATTATATCCTACGAGCAGTACTTC
.	TRBV2	15	.	TRBJ2-1	CASSRDFTPNNEQFF	TGTGCCAGCAGTAGGGACTTTACCCCCAACAATGAGCAGTTCTTC
.	TRBV10-1	15	TRBD1	TRBJ2-2	CASSARDSYTGELFF	TGCGCCAGCAGTGCCCGGGACAGCTACACCGGGGAGCTGTTTTTT
.	TRBV6-5	13	.	TRBJ1-2	CASSLTANYGYTF	TGTGCCAGCAGTTTGACAGCAAACTATGGCTACACCTTC
.	TRBV5-1	14	.	TRBJ1-1	CASSLDISNTEAFF	TGCGCCAGCAGCTTGGACATTTCGAACACTGAAGCTTTCTTT
.	TRBV3-1/TRBV3-2	16	.	TRBJ2-3	CASSQEPTSITDTQYF	TGTGCCAGCAGCCAAGAACCTACCTCTATCACAGATACGCAGTATTTT
.	TRBV5-1	16	TRBD2	TRBJ2-7	CASSLGAGDLSYEQYF	TGCGCCAGCAGCTTAGGAGCGGGGGACCTCTCCTACGAGCAGTACTTC
.	TRBV7-9	13	.	TRBJ1-3	CASSLDYGNTIYF	TGTGCCAGCAGCTTAGACTATGGAAACACCATATATTTT
.	TRBV10-3	15	.	TRBJ2-5	CAIRPDGGAQETQYF	TGTGCCATCAGACCTGACGGTGGGGCCCAAGAGACCCAGTACTTC
.	TRBV6-5	13	.	TRBJ1-5	CASSYSFRQPQHF	TGTGCCAGCAGTTACTCGTTCCGGCAGCCCCAGCATTTT
.	TRBV7-6	17	TRBD2	TRBJ2-5	CASSAGLAGSAQETQYF	TGTGCCAGCAGCGCGGGACTAGCGGGGAGCGCCCAAGAGACCCAGTACTTC
.	TRBV6-5	12	TRBD1	TRBJ1-1	CASSYGTVEAFF	TGTGCCAGCAGTTACGGGACAGTTGAAGCTTTCTTT
.	TRBV30	16	TRBD1	TRBJ1-5	CAWTPPGQGKGQPQHF	TGTGCCTGGACGCCTCCGGGACAGGGGAAGGGGCAGCCCCAGCATTTT
.	TRBV19	14	TRBD2	TRBJ2-5	CASSLNGRQETQYF	TGTGCCAGTAGTTTGAACGGGAGGCAAGAGACCCAGTACTTC
once	TRBV21-1	16	.	TRBJ1-1	CASSKEGPGQGTEAFF	TGTGCCAGCAGCAAAGAGGGACCGGGACAGGGGACTGAAGCTTTCTTT
.	TRBV30	12	TRBD2	TRBJ2-7	CAWSVERGVEYF	TGTGCCTGGAGTGTAGAGCGGGGGGTTGAGTACTTC
once	TRBV24-1	16	TRBD2	TRBJ2-5	CATSDPGLAGGQTQYF	TGTGCCACCAGTGACCCCGGACTAGCGGGAGGGCAGACCCAGTACTTC
.	TRBV2	15	TRBD2	TRBJ2-3	CASRMGGRATDTQYF	TGTGCCAGCCGAATGGGGGGGAGGGCCACAGATACGCAGTATTTT
.	TRBV5-8	16	.	TRBJ2-1	CASSPKRRSSYNEQFF	TGTGCCAGCAGCCCAAAACGGCGGAGCTCCTACAATGAGCAGTTCTTC
.	TRBV6-5	14	TRBD1	TRBJ1-5	CASRFTGGDQPQHF	TGTGCCAGCAGATTCACAGGGGGCGATCAGCCCCAGCATTTT
.	TRBV28	13	.	TRBJ2-7	CASSLQRLYEQYF	TGTGCCAGCAGTTTGCAACGACTTTACGAGCAGTACTTC
.	TRBV24-1	14	.	TRBJ2-1	CATSDSVAVNEQFF	TGTGCCACCAGTGATTCAGTAGCCGTCAATGAGCAGTTCTTC
.	TRBV5-8	17	TRBD2	TRBJ2-5	CASSLVAGGRSRETQYF	TGTGCCAGCAGCTTGGTCGCGGGCGGGAGGAGCCGAGAGACCCAGTACTTC
.	TRBV27	15	.	TRBJ1-5	CASGGNRGSNQPQHF	TGTGCCAGTGGGGGGAATAGAGGTAGCAATCAGCCCCAGCATTTT
.	TRBV7-9	17	TRBD2	TRBJ2-7	CASSRQGLAGPPLEQYF	TGTGCCAGCAGCCGACAGGGACTAGCGGGCCCACCGCTCGAGCAGTACTTC
few	TRBV29-1	12	TRBD1	TRBJ1-2	CSVAGTGDGYTF	TGCAGCGTGGCCGGGACAGGGGATGGCTACACCTTC
few	TRBV27	14	TRBD1	TRBJ1-2	CASSNWDRLTGYTF	TGTGCCAGCAGCAACTGGGACAGATTAACTGGCTACACCTTC
.	TRBV6-1	12	TRBD1	TRBJ2-7	CASSEAFGTEYF	TGTGCCAGCAGTGAAGCTTTCGGGACAGAGTACTTC
.	TRBV5-4	15	.	TRBJ2-7	CASSPSLGTPYEQYF	TGTGCCAGCAGCCCAAGCCTGGGGACACCCTACGAGCAGTACTTC
.	TRBV28	16	TRBD1	TRBJ1-5	CASSSGTEYSNQPQHF	TGTGCCAGCAGTTCCGGGACAGAATATAGCAATCAGCCCCAGCATTTT
.	TRBV28	15	.	TRBJ1-2	CASSLPERATYGYTF	TGTGCCAGCAGTTTACCTGAGAGGGCTACCTATGGCTACACCTTC
.	TRBV5-4	14	TRBD2	TRBJ2-1	CASSPLAGLNEQFF	TGTGCCAGCAGCCCACTAGCGGGGTTAAATGAGCAGTTCTTC
few	TRBV3-1/TRBV3-2	17	.	TRBJ2-7	CASSQDTLGGGRDEQYF	TGTGCCAGCAGCCAAGATACCCTTGGAGGGGGCAGGGACGAGCAGTACTTC
.	TRBV30	16	.	TRBJ1-1	CAWTPGRYIGNTEAFF	TGTGCCTGGACTCCAGGGCGGTACATCGGGAACACTGAAGCTTTCTTT
.	TRBV19	13	.	TRBJ2-7	CASSIGLAYEQYF	TGTGCCAGTAGTATTGGACTCGCCTACGAGCAGTACTTC
few	TRBV14	14	.	TRBJ1-2	CASSRDSGRDGYTF	TGTGCCAGCAGCCGGGACTCCGGAAGGGATGGCTACACCTTC
.	TRBV28	16	TRBD1	TRBJ1-1	CASSLAPGQLNTEAFF	TGTGCCAGCAGTTTAGCCCCGGGACAGCTGAACACTGAAGCTTTCTTT
.	TRBV10-3	13	TRBD1	TRBJ1-6	CAIRGDSDSPLHF	TGTGCCATCAGGGGGGACAGCGATTCACCCCTCCACTTT
few	TRBV4-2	19	TRBD2	TRBJ2-1	CASSQDKRIWEGRYNEQFF	TGTGCCAGCAGCCAAGATAAACGGATCTGGGAGGGTCGTTACAATGAGCAGTTCTTC
.	TRBV28	15	TRBD1	TRBJ1-1	CASSAKDRGVAEAFF	TGTGCCAGCAGCGCGAAGGACAGGGGCGTTGCTGAAGCTTTCTTT
.	TRBV27	14	TRBD2	TRBJ2-5	CASRLAGRAETQYF	TGTGCCAGCAGGTTAGCGGGGCGGGCAGAGACCCAGTACTTC
.	TRBV29-1	14	TRBD1	TRBJ2-2	CSVFRDSNTGELFF	TGCAGCGTTTTTCGGGACAGTAACACCGGGGAGCTGTTTTTT
few	TRBV27	15	TRBD2	TRBJ2-1	CASSRGTSGNNEQFF	TGTGCCAGCAGTAGGGGGACTAGCGGAAACAATGAGCAGTTCTTC
.	TRBV10-3	14	TRBD1	TRBJ2-7	CATQAGTGGYEQYF	TGTGCCACCCAGGCCGGGACAGGGGGGTACGAGCAGTACTTC
.	TRBV11-2	13	TRBD1	TRBJ1-3	CASSWTGINTIYF	TGTGCCAGCAGCTGGACAGGGATTAACACCATATATTTT
.	TRBV12-5	18	TRBD1	TRBJ2-1	CASGLANPTGMGINEQFF	TGTGCTAGTGGTTTGGCCAACCCGACAGGGATGGGAATCAATGAGCAGTTCTTC
.	TRBV2	12	TRBD1	TRBJ2-5	CASSGHRGSTYF	TGTGCCAGCAGTGGTCACAGGGGGTCAACATACTTC
.	TRBV5-1	15	TRBD1	TRBJ1-2	CASSILPTGGHGYTF	TGCGCCAGCAGCATCCTCCCGACAGGGGGACATGGCTACACCTTC
.	TRBV6-2/TRBV6-3	15	.	TRBJ1-1	CASSYGGAINTEAFF	TGTGCCAGCAGTTACGGGGGGGCCATCAACACTGAAGCTTTCTTT
.	TRBV5-1	20	TRBD2	TRBJ2-2	CASSFRSWTSGRNYTGELFF	TGCGCCAGCAGCTTCAGGAGTTGGACTAGCGGAAGAAATTACACCGGGGAGCTGTTTTTT
.	TRBV2	14	TRBD1	TRBJ1-2	CASKKAGQGFGYTF	TGTGCCAGCAAAAAGGCGGGACAGGGTTTTGGCTACACCTTC